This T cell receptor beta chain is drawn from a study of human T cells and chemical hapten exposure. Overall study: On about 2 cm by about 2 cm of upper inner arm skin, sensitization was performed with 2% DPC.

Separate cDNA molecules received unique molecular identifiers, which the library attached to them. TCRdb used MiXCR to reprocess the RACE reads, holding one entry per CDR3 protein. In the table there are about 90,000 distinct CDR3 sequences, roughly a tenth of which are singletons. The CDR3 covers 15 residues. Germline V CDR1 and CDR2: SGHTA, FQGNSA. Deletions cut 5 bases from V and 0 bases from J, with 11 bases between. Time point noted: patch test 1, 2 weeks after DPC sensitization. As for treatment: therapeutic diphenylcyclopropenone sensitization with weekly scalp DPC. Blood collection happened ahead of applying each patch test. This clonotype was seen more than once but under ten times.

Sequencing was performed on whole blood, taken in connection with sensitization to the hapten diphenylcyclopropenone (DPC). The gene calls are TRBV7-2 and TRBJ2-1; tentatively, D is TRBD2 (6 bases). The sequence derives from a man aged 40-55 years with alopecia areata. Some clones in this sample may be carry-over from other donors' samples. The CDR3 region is CASSLGLNSYNEQFF. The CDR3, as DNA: TGTGCCAGCAGCCTGGGACTGAACTCCTACAATGAGCAGTTCTTC.